This TCR beta chain was captured in a study of T cell responses to AZD1222 COVID-19 vaccine. Some clones are missing from TCRdb's copy, which holds only in-frame ones; the method was immunoSEQ multiplex PCR. The repertoire holds around 150,000 clones, with 94% as singletons. Study-level findings and limits: Only five to seven AZD1222 recipients were seropositive at baseline. Two doses of AZD1222 preceded a rise in Spike-specific TCR breadth and depth. Reports say nearly half of spike-specific TCRs go after unmutated variant regions.

The CDR3 has 14 residues. Germline V gene lookup returns CDR1 LNHNV and CDR2 YYDKDF (reference sequence). V lost 0 bases and J 10 bases, leaving 13 bases between the germline ends. In the case of this clone: Antigen unknown.

This sequence originates from an adult who received the AZD1222 COVID-19 vaccine. V is TRBV15 and J is TRBJ2-1, with D tentatively TRBD1 or TRBD2 (6 bases each). The source was peripheral blood, collected 28 days after the second AZD1222 dose. CDR3 in DNA: TGTGCCACCAGCAGAGATGTACAGGGAGGAGAGCAGTTCTTC. It translates to CATSRDVQGGEQFF.